This T cell receptor beta chain originates from a study of cytomegalovirus exposure and HLA in healthy donors. Broader study findings: Follow-up analysis seemed to connect common viral pathogens with several of the most significant clusters identified. The authors later found most CMV-associated TCR beta chains appeared HLA-restricted.

V shed 6 bases and J 0 bases; nucleotides not matched to a gene: 5. The V gene's germline CDR1 is SGDLS and CDR2 YYNGEE. The length of the CDR3 is 18 residues. PCR amplification relied on 60 Vbeta primers (plus 13 Jbeta primers). The method was immunoSEQ multiplex PCR; TCRdb's version includes in-frame clones alone and lacks a portion of them. The sample lists approximately 100,000 clones, about 83% seen once, with roughly 2.6% in the top ten. This clone has just one count. Its antigen is still unknown. Sample: PBMCs. The TCR was taken from a female donor in good health and CMV-seronegative. The rearrangement uses TRBV9 and TRBJ2-6, with TRBD2 matching 14 bases. The CDR3 loop is CASNQGLAGDSGANVLTF. CDR3 coding DNA: TGTGCCAGCAACCAGGGACTAGCGGGGGACTCTGGGGCCAACGTCCTGACTTTC. The variable domain in full, completed from reference TRBV9 and TRBJ2-6, reads DSGVTQTPKHLITATGQRVTLRCSPRSGDLSVYWYQQSLDQGLQFLIQYYNGEERAKGNILERFSAQQFPDLHSELNLSSLELGDSALYFCASNQGLAGDSGANVLTFGAGSRLTVL.